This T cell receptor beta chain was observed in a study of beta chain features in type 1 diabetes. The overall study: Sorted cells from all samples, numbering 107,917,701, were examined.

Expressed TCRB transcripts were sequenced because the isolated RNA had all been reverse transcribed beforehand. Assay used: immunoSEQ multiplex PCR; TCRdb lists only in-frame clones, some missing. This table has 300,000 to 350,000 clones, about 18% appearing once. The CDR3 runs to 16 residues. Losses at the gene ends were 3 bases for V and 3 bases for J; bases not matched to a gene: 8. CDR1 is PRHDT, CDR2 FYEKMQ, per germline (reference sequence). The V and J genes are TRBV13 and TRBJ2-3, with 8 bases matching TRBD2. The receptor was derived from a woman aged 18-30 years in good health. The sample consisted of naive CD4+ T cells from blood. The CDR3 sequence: CASSFHIAGRTDTQYF. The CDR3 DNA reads TGTGCCAGCAGCTTCCATATAGCGGGAAGGACAGATACGCAGTATTTT.